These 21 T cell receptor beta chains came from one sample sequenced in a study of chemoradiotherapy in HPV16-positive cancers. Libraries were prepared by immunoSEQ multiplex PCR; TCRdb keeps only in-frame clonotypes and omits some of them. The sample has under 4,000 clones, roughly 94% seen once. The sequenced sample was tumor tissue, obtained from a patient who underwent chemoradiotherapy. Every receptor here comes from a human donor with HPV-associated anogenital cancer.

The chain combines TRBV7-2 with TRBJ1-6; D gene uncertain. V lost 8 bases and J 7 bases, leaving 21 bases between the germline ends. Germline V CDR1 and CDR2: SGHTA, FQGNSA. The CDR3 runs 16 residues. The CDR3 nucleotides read TGTGCCAGCTCCCTGGGTGGGAGGAACAAAAATTCACCCCTCCACTTT. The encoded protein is CASSLGGRNKNSPLHF.

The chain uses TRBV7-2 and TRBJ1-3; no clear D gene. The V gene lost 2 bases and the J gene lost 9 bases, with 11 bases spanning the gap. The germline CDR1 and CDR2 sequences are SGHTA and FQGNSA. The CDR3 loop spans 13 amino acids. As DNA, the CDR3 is TGTGCCAGCAGCTTATCCCATCGCGGCACCATATATTTT. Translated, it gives CASSLSHRGTIYF.

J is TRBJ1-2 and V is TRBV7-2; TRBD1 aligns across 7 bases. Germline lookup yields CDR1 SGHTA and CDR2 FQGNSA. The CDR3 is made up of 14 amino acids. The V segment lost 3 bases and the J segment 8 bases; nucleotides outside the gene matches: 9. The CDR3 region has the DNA TGTGCCAGCAGCTTGGAGGGGGCGGGTTCAGGCTACACCTTC. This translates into CASSLEGAGSGYTF.

In nucleotides, the CDR3 is TGTGCCAGCACCAACGGGGGCGGTCAGTACTTC. The encoded protein is CASTNGGGQYF. The chain employs TRBV11-2 and TRBJ2-4; D possibly matches TRBD1 or TRBD2 (6 bases each). The CDR3 runs 11 residues. Trimming removed 7 bases from V and 12 bases from J, with 13 bases in between. Per the germline V gene, CDR1 is SGHAT and CDR2 is FQNNGV.

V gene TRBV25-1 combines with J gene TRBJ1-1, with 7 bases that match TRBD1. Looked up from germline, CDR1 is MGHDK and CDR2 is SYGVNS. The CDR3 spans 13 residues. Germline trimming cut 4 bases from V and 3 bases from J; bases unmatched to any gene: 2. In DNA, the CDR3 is TGTGCCAGCAGTGGACAGGGTTACACTGAAGCTTTCTTT. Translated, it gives CASSGQGYTEAFF. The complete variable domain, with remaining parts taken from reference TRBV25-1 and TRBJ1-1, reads EADIYQTPRYLVIGTGKKITLECSQTMGHDKMYWYQQDPGMELHLIHYSYGVNSTEKGDLSSESTVSRIRTEHFPLTLESARPSHTSQYLCASSGQGYTEAFFGQGTRLTVV.

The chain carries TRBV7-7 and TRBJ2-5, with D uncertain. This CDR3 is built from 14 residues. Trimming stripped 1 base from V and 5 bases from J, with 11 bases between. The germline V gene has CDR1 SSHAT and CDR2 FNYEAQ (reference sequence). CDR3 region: CASSLDAIPETQYF. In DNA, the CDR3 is TGTGCCAGCAGCTTAGATGCGATTCCGGAGACCCAGTACTTC.

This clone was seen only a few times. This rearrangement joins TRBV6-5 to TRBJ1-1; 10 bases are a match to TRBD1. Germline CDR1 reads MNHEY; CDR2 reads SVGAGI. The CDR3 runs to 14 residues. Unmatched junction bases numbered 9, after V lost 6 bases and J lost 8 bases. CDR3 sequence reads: CASSLLGQGSEAFF. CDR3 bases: TGTGCCAGCAGCCTGCTGGGACAGGGGTCCGAAGCTTTCTTT.

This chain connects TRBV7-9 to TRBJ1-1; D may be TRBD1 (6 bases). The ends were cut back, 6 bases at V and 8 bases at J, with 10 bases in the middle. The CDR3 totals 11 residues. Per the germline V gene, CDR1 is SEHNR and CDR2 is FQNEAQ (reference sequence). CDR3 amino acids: CASSRTGEAFF. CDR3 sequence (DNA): TGTGCCAGCAGTCGTACAGGGGAAGCTTTCTTT.

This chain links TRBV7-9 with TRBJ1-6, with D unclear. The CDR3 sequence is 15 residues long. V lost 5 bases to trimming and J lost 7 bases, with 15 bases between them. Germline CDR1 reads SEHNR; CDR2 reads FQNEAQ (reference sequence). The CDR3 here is CASSPSGVGNSPLHF. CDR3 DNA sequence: TGTGCCAGCAGCCCCAGTGGGGTTGGCAATTCACCCCTCCACTTT. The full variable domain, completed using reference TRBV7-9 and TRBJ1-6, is DTGVSQNPRHKITKRGQNVTFRCDPISEHNRLYWYRQTLGQGPEFLTYFQNEAQLEKSRLLSDRFSAERPKGSFSTLEIQRTEQGDSAMYLCASSPSGVGNSPLHFGNGTRLTVT.

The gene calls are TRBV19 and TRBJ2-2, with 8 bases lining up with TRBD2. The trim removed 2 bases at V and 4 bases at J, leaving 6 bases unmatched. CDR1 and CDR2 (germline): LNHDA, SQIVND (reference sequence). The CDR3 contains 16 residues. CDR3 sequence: CASSIQPSGLTGELFF. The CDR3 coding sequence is TGTGCCAGTAGTATACAACCTAGCGGGCTCACCGGGGAGCTGTTTTTT.

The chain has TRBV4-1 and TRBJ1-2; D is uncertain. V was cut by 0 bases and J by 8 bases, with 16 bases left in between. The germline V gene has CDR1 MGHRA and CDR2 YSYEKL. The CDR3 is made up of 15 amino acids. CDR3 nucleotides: TGCGCCAGCAGCCAAGATGACACAGAGAAGAGGGGCTACACCTTC. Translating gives CASSQDDTEKRGYTF.

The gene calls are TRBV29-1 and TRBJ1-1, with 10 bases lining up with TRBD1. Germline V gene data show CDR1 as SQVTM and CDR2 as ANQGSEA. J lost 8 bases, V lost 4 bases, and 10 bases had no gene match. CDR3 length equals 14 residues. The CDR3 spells CSVVRQGAGGEAFF. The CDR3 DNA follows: TGCAGCGTTGTAAGACAGGGGGCAGGCGGGGAAGCTTTCTTT.

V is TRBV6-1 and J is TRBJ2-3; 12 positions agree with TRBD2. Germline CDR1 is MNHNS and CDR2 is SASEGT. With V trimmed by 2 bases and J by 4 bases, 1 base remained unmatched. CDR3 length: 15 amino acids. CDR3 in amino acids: CASSELAGGPDTQYF. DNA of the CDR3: TGTGCCAGCAGTGAACTAGCGGGAGGGCCAGATACGCAGTATTTT.

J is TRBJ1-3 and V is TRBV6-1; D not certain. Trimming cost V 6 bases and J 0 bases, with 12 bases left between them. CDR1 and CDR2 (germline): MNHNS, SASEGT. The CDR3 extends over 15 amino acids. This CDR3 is CASRASGASGNTIYF. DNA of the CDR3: TGTGCCAGCAGAGCCAGCGGCGCCTCTGGAAACACCATATATTTT.

CDR3 DNA: TGTGCCAGCAGCTTAGACTACGGGACAGCCTACGAGCAGTACTTC. Translation: CASSLDYGTAYEQYF. This chain joins TRBV7-7 and TRBJ2-7; 7 positions agree with TRBD1. V trimming: 1 base; J trimming: 2 bases; junction bases outside the gene matches: 5. The CDR3 is 15 residues long. Germline V gives CDR1 SSHAT, CDR2 FNYEAQ (reference sequence).

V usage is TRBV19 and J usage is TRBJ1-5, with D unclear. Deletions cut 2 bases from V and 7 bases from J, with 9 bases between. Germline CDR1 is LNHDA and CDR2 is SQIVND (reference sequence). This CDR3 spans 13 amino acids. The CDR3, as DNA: TGTGCCAGTAGTATAAGTTATTGGCAGCCCCAGCATTTT. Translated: CASSISYWQPQHF.

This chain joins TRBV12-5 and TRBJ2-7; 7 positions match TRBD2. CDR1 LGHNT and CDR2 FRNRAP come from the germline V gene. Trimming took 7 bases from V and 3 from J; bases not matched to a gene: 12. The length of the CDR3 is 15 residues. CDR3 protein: CASANPTSSLYEQYF. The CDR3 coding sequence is TGTGCTAGTGCCAACCCGACTAGCTCCCTCTACGAGCAGTACTTC.

In DNA form, the CDR3 reads TGTGCCAGCAGCTTGGTTTCTGGGACCACTGAAGCTTTCTTT. It is translated as CASSLVSGTTEAFF. This rearrangement joins TRBV11-2 to TRBJ1-1, with D possibly matching TRBD1 (5 bases). The germline V gene has CDR1 SGHAT and CDR2 FQNNGV. The ends were cut back, 3 bases at V and 4 bases at J, with 12 bases in the middle. The CDR3 is 14 amino acids.

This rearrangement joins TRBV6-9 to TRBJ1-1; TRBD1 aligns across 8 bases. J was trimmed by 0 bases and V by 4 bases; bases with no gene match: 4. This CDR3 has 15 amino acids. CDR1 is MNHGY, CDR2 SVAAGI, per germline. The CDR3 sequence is CASSSTGGVNTEAFF. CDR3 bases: TGTGCCAGCAGTTCAACAGGGGGTGTGAACACTGAAGCTTTCTTT.

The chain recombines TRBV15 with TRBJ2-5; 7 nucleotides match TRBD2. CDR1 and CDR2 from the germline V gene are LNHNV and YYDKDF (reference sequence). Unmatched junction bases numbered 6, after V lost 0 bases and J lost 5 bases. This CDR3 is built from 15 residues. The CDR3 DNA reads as TGTGCCACCAGCAGAGAAGTAGCGGGCAGGGAGACCCAGTACTTC. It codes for CATSREVAGRETQYF.

This CDR3 is CASSSQGRMNTEAFF. The CDR3 nucleotides are TGTGCCAGCAGCTCCCAGGGGAGAATGAACACTGAAGCTTTCTTT. The gene calls are TRBV7-2 and TRBJ1-1; TRBD1 is a possible D gene (6 bases). Germline V gene lookup returns CDR1 SGHTA and CDR2 FQGNSA. CDR3 length: 15 residues. V lost 4 bases and J lost 0, with 12 bases in between.